The T cell receptor (beta chain) described here comes from a study of response to subunit inactivated influenza vaccine. Whole-study findings and limits: It was the authors' suggestion that each seasonal influenza vaccination recruits few new T cells.

V lost 4 bases to trimming and J lost 2 bases; unmatched junction nucleotides: 7. The CDR3 length is 15 residues. The germline V gene has CDR1 SGHRS and CDR2 YFSETQ. Each CDR3 protein is one row after TCRdb ran MiXCR on the RT-PCR reads. The sample lists around 750,000 distinct CDR3 sequences; approximately 21% were seen once. The table lists this clonotype with a few counts. Its antigen is not known. The starting material was PBMCs from blood, obtained 5 to 6 days after vaccination. The source is a man aged 45 to 65 who received an inactivated influenza vaccine. The J gene is TRBJ2-7, the V gene TRBV5-1; TRBD1 aligns across 9 bases. CDR3 amino acids: CASSQGGQGTYEQYF. CDR3 coding DNA: TGCGCCAGCAGCCAGGGGGGACAGGGAACCTACGAGCAGTACTTC.